These T cell receptor beta chains were read from a single sample in a study of shared clonotypes between healthy human individuals. Libraries were prepared by immunoSEQ multiplex PCR; TCRdb keeps only in-frame clonotypes and omits some of them. The sample carries roughly 1.4 million clones, around 98.5% recorded once. The sequenced sample was naive CD4+ T cells sorted from blood. The receptors here all came from a man aged 30 to 45 in good health. Both conserved end residues are part of each CDR3. A D gene is named only where the DNA matches it firmly. The size of a clone is reported for some rows only, either as once, few or many, or as a class for expanded clones.

j_call,d_call,v_call,clone_size,cdr3_aa,cdr3_nt
TRBJ2-7,TRBD1,TRBV18,.,CASSPSTGPGDEQYF,TGTGCCAGCTCACCTTCGACAGGGCCTGGCGACGAGCAGTACTTC
TRBJ1-5,TRBD1,TRBV29-1,.,CSVEEGQGDNQPQHF,TGCAGCGTCGAGGAAGGACAGGGGGACAATCAGCCCCAGCATTTT
TRBJ2-4,.,TRBV18,.,CASSPRVLNIQYF,TGTGCCAGCTCACCAAGGGTCCTGAACATTCAGTACTTC
TRBJ2-3,.,TRBV13,.,CASSSSPRWAQYF,TGTGCCAGCAGCTCCAGCCCCAGGTGGGCGCAGTATTTT
TRBJ1-2,.,TRBV28,.,CASSAGWGPGGYTF,TGTGCCAGCTCAGCGGGGTGGGGGCCAGGGGGCTACACCTTC
TRBJ2-1,TRBD2,TRBV11-3,once,CASSFLAGGDEQFF,TGTGCCAGCAGCTTCCTAGCGGGAGGGGATGAGCAGTTCTTC
TRBJ2-1,TRBD1,TRBV30,.,CAFFGDRVINEQFF,TGTGCCTTTTTCGGGGACAGGGTCATCAATGAGCAGTTCTTC
TRBJ2-3,.,TRBV2,.,CAILRRSTDTQYF,TGTGCCATCCTAAGGAGAAGCACAGATACGCAGTATTTT
TRBJ1-2,.,TRBV5-1,.,CASRTDPAVYGYTF,TGCGCCAGCAGAACCGACCCGGCGGTCTATGGCTACACCTTC
TRBJ2-2,.,TRBV27,.,CASSLQVNTGELFF,TGTGCCAGCAGCCTACAGGTGAATACCGGGGAGCTGTTTTTT
TRBJ2-2,.,TRBV2,.,CASRTGELFF,TGTGCCAGCAGGACCGGGGAGCTGTTTTTT
TRBJ2-7,TRBD1,TRBV5-1,.,CASSLDRGSYEQYF,TGCGCCAGCAGCTTGGACAGGGGGTCCTACGAGCAGTACTTC
TRBJ2-6,TRBD2,TRBV28,.,CASRDGLALASGANVLTF,TGTGCCAGCAGAGATGGACTAGCCTTAGCCTCTGGGGCCAACGTCCTGACTTTC
TRBJ1-1,.,TRBV20-1,.,CSAKGDTEAFF,TGCAGTGCTAAGGGCGACACTGAAGCTTTCTTT
TRBJ2-1,TRBD2,TRBV7-8,.,CASSRTSDMYNEQFF,TGTGCCAGCAGTAGGACTAGCGATATGTACAATGAGCAGTTCTTC
TRBJ2-3,TRBD1,TRBV5-4,once,CASSLPPGQGASTDTQYF,TGTGCCAGCAGCTTGCCGCCGGGACAGGGGGCTAGCACAGATACGCAGTATTTT
TRBJ2-3,TRBD2,TRBV11-2,.,CASSLGRLAKSTDTQYF,TGTGCCAGCAGCTTAGGTAGACTAGCGAAAAGCACAGATACGCAGTATTTT
TRBJ2-3,.,TRBV27,.,CASSLPSTDTQYF,TGTGCCAGCAGCTTACCAAGCACAGATACGCAGTATTTT
TRBJ1-3,.,TRBV25-1,.,CASSEYSGPLGNTIYF,TGTGCCAGCAGTGAATATTCGGGACCTCTAGGAAACACCATATATTTT
TRBJ2-2,TRBD2,TRBV5-1,.,CASSVSGRRKTGELFF,TGCGCCAGCAGCGTTAGCGGGAGGAGGAAGACCGGGGAGCTGTTTTTT
TRBJ1-1,.,TRBV7-9,.,CASSLARGGKNTEAFF,TGTGCCAGCAGCTTAGCGAGGGGGGGCAAGAACACTGAAGCTTTCTTT
TRBJ2-5,TRBD2,TRBV7-3,.,CASSFSGRVQETQYF,TGTGCCAGCAGCTTTAGCGGGAGGGTACAAGAGACCCAGTACTTC
TRBJ1-2,.,TRBV6-1,once,CASSERGTLPMGYTF,TGTGCCAGCAGTGAAAGGGGGACATTGCCCATGGGCTACACCTTC
TRBJ2-3,.,TRBV25-1,.,CASSAGTDTQYF,TGTGCCAGCAGTGCAGGCACAGATACGCAGTATTTT
TRBJ1-5,.,TRBV18,.,CASSPFGLGYQPQHF,TGTGCCAGCTCACCATTCGGTCTAGGATACCAGCCCCAGCATTTT
TRBJ2-1,.,TRBV11-3,.,CASSPDRYNEQFF,TGTGCCAGCAGCCCGGACCGCTACAATGAGCAGTTCTTC
TRBJ2-1,.,TRBV9,.,CASSEAGSYNEQFF,TGTGCCAGCAGCGAGGCGGGGTCCTACAATGAGCAGTTCTTC
TRBJ2-5,TRBD2,TRBV11-2,.,CASSLRGLAGETQYF,TGTGCCAGCAGCTTGAGGGGACTAGCGGGAGAGACCCAGTACTTC
TRBJ2-7,.,TRBV19,.,CASSIVGSGSYEQYF,TGTGCCAGTAGTATAGTGGGTAGCGGTTCCTACGAGCAGTACTTC
TRBJ2-3,.,TRBV6-1,.,CASSETGHGANTQYF,TGTGCCAGCAGTGAAACGGGTCATGGGGCTAATACGCAGTATTTT
TRBJ2-7,TRBD2,TRBV10-2,.,CASSDPRNGAGEYYEQYF,TGCGCCAGCAGTGACCCCAGGAACGGAGCGGGAGAGTACTACGAGCAGTACTTC
TRBJ2-7,TRBD2,TRBV5-1,.,CASSLGASGTYEQYF,TGCGCCAGCAGCTTGGGGGCTAGCGGAACCTACGAGCAGTACTTC
TRBJ1-1,.,TRBV7-2,.,CASSGRLAEAFF,TGTGCCAGCAGCGGAAGGTTGGCGGAAGCTTTCTTT
TRBJ1-1,TRBD1,TRBV18,.,CASSLRGGVNTEAFF,TGTGCCAGCTCTCTTAGAGGGGGCGTGAACACTGAAGCTTTCTTT
TRBJ1-1,.,TRBV5-4,.,CASSLEQPNTEAFF,TGTGCCAGCAGCTTGGAACAGCCTAACACTGAAGCTTTCTTT
TRBJ1-2,.,TRBV5-1,.,CASSFGQPNYGYTF,TGCGCCAGCAGCTTTGGACAGCCTAACTATGGCTACACCTTC
TRBJ2-1,TRBD2,TRBV9,.,CASSVGREIYNEQFF,TGTGCCAGCAGCGTAGGGCGGGAGATATACAATGAGCAGTTCTTC
TRBJ2-5,TRBD2,TRBV7-2,.,CASSFSGGGETQYF,TGTGCCAGCAGCTTTAGCGGGGGTGGGGAGACCCAGTACTTC
TRBJ2-7,TRBD1,TRBV11-2,.,CASSLNLVRDSSYEQYF,TGTGCCAGCAGCTTAAATTTGGTACGGGACAGCTCCTACGAGCAGTACTTC
TRBJ2-2,.,TRBV19,.,CASTELDTNTGELFF,TGTGCCAGTACCGAATTGGACACCAACACCGGGGAGCTGTTTTTT
TRBJ2-1,.,TRBV7-2,.,CASSGLFGGNEQFF,TGTGCCAGCAGCGGACTCTTTGGAGGCAATGAGCAGTTCTTC
TRBJ2-1,.,TRBV5-6,.,CASSIAGTNNEQFF,TGTGCCAGCAGCATCGCCGGGACCAACAATGAGCAGTTCTTC
TRBJ1-5,.,TRBV6-4,.,CASRGDQPQHF,TGTGCCAGCAGGGGGGATCAGCCCCAGCATTTT
TRBJ2-7,.,TRBV11-2,.,CASSLTPRTATYEQYF,TGTGCCAGCAGCTTAACTCCCCGGACGGCCACCTACGAGCAGTACTTC
TRBJ1-5,TRBD1,TRBV29-1,.,CSVGRGDQPQHF,TGCAGCGTTGGCAGGGGGGATCAGCCCCAGCATTTT
TRBJ2-7,.,TRBV27,.,CASSFGQPYEQYF,TGTGCCAGCAGTTTCGGTCAGCCATACGAGCAGTACTTC
TRBJ2-3,.,TRBV18,once,CASVIMNGPTDTQYF,TGTGCCAGCGTCATTATGAACGGCCCCACAGATACGCAGTATTTT
TRBJ1-2,.,TRBV6-5,.,CASSYSGGRYGYTF,TGTGCCAGCAGTTACTCGGGCGGACGCTATGGCTACACCTTC
TRBJ1-1,.,TRBV11-3,.,CASSLVCLLEAFF,TGTGCCAGCAGCTTAGTATGTTTGCTCGAAGCTTTCTTT
TRBJ2-5,TRBD1,TRBV28,.,CASSLSGGQGTRETQYF,TGTGCCAGCAGTTTATCGGGGGGACAGGGCACCCGGGAGACCCAGTACTTC